This is a list of T cell receptor beta chains from one sample in a study of a mutant IDH1 vaccine in newly diagnosed glioma. No antigens are known for them. This table comes from immunoSEQ multiplex PCR, and its TCRdb copy is limited to in-frame clones, with some not included. Of about 36,000 clones listed, over 70% are singletons. This sample comprised peripheral blood mononuclear cells (PBMCs), obtained from a glioma patient whose treatment included an IDH1 peptide vaccine. These receptor sequences come from a woman in her twenties or thirties with glioma. Some clones in this sample may be carry-over from other donors' samples. The CDR3 runs from the conserved cysteine through the conserved F or W. A D gene is named only where the DNA matches it firmly. Expanded clones get a size class; other rows say once, few or many, or leave the size out.

d_call j_call v_call clone_size cdr3_aa cdr3_nt
. TRBJ2-1 TRBV14 . CASSQVGPRNEQFF TGTGCCAGCAGCCAAGTGGGGCCTCGTAATGAGCAGTTCTTC
. TRBJ2-7 TRBV20-1 . CSAAVGYEQYF TGCAGTGCTGCCGTTGGATACGAGCAGTACTTC
. TRBJ2-3 TRBV9 . CASSVGGGPGDTQYF TGTGCCAGCAGCGTAGGAGGGGGGCCCGGGGATACGCAGTATTTT
TRBD1 TRBJ1-1 TRBV5-1 few CASSSRTGEITEAFF TGCGCCAGCAGCTCCCGGACAGGGGAGATCACTGAAGCTTTCTTT
. TRBJ2-7 TRBV11-3 . CASSLMADYYEQYF TGTGCCAGCAGCTTAATGGCAGACTACTACGAGCAGTACTTC
. TRBJ1-1 TRBV4-1 . CASSQEVTVGAFF TGCGCCAGCAGCCAAGAGGTGACGGTCGGGGCTTTCTTT
. TRBJ1-6 TRBV6-1 . CASSDLRVSYNSPLHF TGTGCCAGCAGTGACCTTAGGGTCTCCTATAATTCACCCCTCCACTTT
. TRBJ1-1 TRBV5-4 . CASSAPPSRFMNTEAFF TGTGCCAGCAGCGCCCCCCCAAGTCGATTTATGAACACTGAAGCTTTCTTT
TRBD1 TRBJ1-5 TRBV27 . CASGGTGSNQPQHF TGTGCCAGCGGAGGGACAGGGAGCAATCAGCCCCAGCATTTT
. TRBJ1-5 TRBV27 . CASRSGGQPQHF TGTGCCAGCAGGTCGGGGGGTCAGCCCCAGCATTTT
TRBD2 TRBJ2-1 TRBV6-1 . CASSDPLAGDWGNEQFF TGTGCCAGCAGTGACCCTCTAGCGGGAGATTGGGGCAATGAGCAGTTCTTC
. TRBJ1-2 TRBV2 . CASSEGGGYTF TGTGCCAGCAGTGAAGGGGGGGGCTACACCTTC
. TRBJ1-1 TRBV29-1 few CSVGVTEAFF TGCAGCGTAGGGGTGACTGAAGCTTTCTTT
. TRBJ1-1 TRBV7-9 few CASSQGYILNTEAFF TGTGCCAGCAGCCAGGGATACATATTGAACACTGAAGCTTTCTTT
. TRBJ2-3 TRBV5-4 once CASSLFGGASSGDTQYF TGTGCCAGCAGCTTGTTTGGCGGCGCTTCTTCGGGAGATACGCAGTATTTT
. TRBJ2-7 TRBV28 . CASSPAYEQYF TGTGCCAGCAGCCCGGCGTACGAGCAGTACTTC
. TRBJ2-7 TRBV12-5 . CASVGGKRGGPYEQYF TGTGCTAGTGTGGGGGGGAAGAGAGGGGGCCCCTACGAGCAGTACTTC
. TRBJ1-4 TRBV27 once CASSLSARGRGEKLFF TGTGCCAGCAGTTTATCTGCTAGGGGTCGGGGCGAAAAACTGTTTTTT
TRBD2 TRBJ2-3 TRBV19 . CASNLKGRDTDTQYF TGTGCCAGTAATCTGAAAGGGAGGGACACAGATACGCAGTATTTT
TRBD2 TRBJ2-3 TRBV19 medium-sized CASAETSGSTDTQYF TGTGCCAGTGCTGAGACTAGCGGTAGCACAGATACGCAGTATTTT
. TRBJ2-5 TRBV6-1 . CASSEGPARQTQYF TGTGCCAGCAGTGAAGGGCCAGCTCGACAGACCCAGTACTTC